These T cell receptor beta chains were read from a single sample in a study of blood T cell repertoires in COVID-19. Repertoires were generated with immunoSEQ multiplex PCR, while TCRdb's copy carries only in-frame clones and drops some. In the table there are more than 35,000 clones, about 88% of which are singletons. Sequencing used peripheral blood. The receptors come from a human donor in a cohort sampled during active COVID-19. Both conserved end residues are part of each CDR3. D genes are given only for firm matches. Clone size is given for some rows only: seen once, a few or many times, or a class if the clone is expanded.

NA,13,NA,TRBJ2-7,TRBV20-1,TGCAGTGCTAGTGCGGGTTGGAGCTACGAGCAGTACTTC,CSASAGWSYEQYF
NA,14,NA,TRBJ1-2,TRBV2,TGTGCCAGCAGTGAAGGACAGCCGCTGCTTGGCTACACCTTC,CASSEGQPLLGYTF
NA,15,TRBD1,TRBJ2-1,TRBV27,TGTGCCAGCGGTCCGCAGGGGGCCCCCTACAATGAGCAGTTCTTC,CASGPQGAPYNEQFF
NA,18,TRBD1,TRBJ2-6,TRBV27,TGTGCCAGCAGTTTTCTGGGACAGGGGGCGCTTGGGGCCAACGTCCTGACTTTC,CASSFLGQGALGANVLTF
NA,15,TRBD1,TRBJ2-5,TRBV28,TGTGCCAGCAGCTCTCCTGGGACAGGGACGGAGACCCAGTACTTC,CASSSPGTGTETQYF
NA,17,TRBD2,TRBJ2-3,TRBV7-6,TGTGCCAGCAGCCCTAGACTAGCGGGGGCCAACACAGATACGCAGTATTTT,CASSPRLAGANTDTQYF
NA,17,TRBD2,TRBJ2-5,TRBV5-5,TGTGCCAGCAGCTTGGAAGCGGGGGGGATTCTAGGCGAGACCCAGTACTTC,CASSLEAGGILGETQYF
NA,12,NA,TRBJ1-1,TRBV28,TGTGCCAGCAGTTTAGACGGGAATGAAGCTTTCTTT,CASSLDGNEAFF
NA,15,TRBD1,TRBJ1-2,TRBV28,TGTGCCAGCAGTCCAGGGGGGACGGGGAACTATGGCTACACCTTC,CASSPGGTGNYGYTF
once,11,NA,TRBJ1-1,TRBV24-1,TGTGCCACCAACAGGAACACTGAAGCTTTCTTT,CATNRNTEAFF
NA,15,NA,TRBJ2-3,TRBV6-5,TGTGCCAGCAGTTACTACGGGAGCCTAACAGATACGCAGTATTTT,CASSYYGSLTDTQYF
NA,16,TRBD1,TRBJ2-3,TRBV5-4,TGTGCCAGCAGCCCCATCAAGGGACAGAGCACAGATACGCAGTATTTT,CASSPIKGQSTDTQYF
NA,15,NA,TRBJ1-6,TRBV4-2,TGTGCCAGCAGCCAAGATCTAGCCAGGGGTTCACCCCTCCACTTT,CASSQDLARGSPLHF
NA,11,NA,TRBJ1-2,TRBV5-1,TGCGCCAGCAGCTCAGACAGAGCCTACACCTTC,CASSSDRAYTF
large,13,TRBD1,TRBJ1-1,TRBV5-6,TGTGCCAGCAGCCCCAGGGGGGTCACTGAAGCTTTCTTT,CASSPRGVTEAFF
NA,14,NA,TRBJ1-2,TRBV5-5,TGTGCCAGCAGCTTGACAGGAGAGAACTATGGCTACACCTTC,CASSLTGENYGYTF
NA,18,TRBD2,TRBJ2-5,TRBV2,TGTGCCAGCAGTGGGGTGTCGGGGGGGCCAGTTGGGCAAGAGACCCAGTACTTC,CASSGVSGGPVGQETQYF
NA,14,NA,TRBJ1-5,TRBV5-1,TGCGCCAGCAGCCCCGGGGGGACTAATCAGCCCCAGCATTTT,CASSPGGTNQPQHF
medium-sized,17,TRBD2,TRBJ2-1,TRBV28,TGTGCCAGCAGTTTCCCTTCTAGCGGGAGCTCCTACAATGAGCAGTTCTTC,CASSFPSSGSSYNEQFF
NA,15,NA,TRBJ1-3,TRBV2,TGTGCCAGCAGTGATGATCAGGGCGCTGGAAACACCATATATTTT,CASSDDQGAGNTIYF
NA,14,NA,TRBJ2-7,TRBV18,TGTGCCAGCTCCCAGGGGAAAGGACGTGACGAGCAGTACTTC,CASSQGKGRDEQYF
few,18,TRBD1,TRBJ1-5,TRBV6-1,TGTGCCAGCAGTGACCCGGACAGGGGATCAGGGAGCAATCAGCCCCAGCATTTT,CASSDPDRGSGSNQPQHF
NA,16,TRBD1,TRBJ1-2,TRBV5-1,TGCGCCAGCAGCTTGGCCCCGGGACAGGGGGCGAGCGGCTACACCTTC,CASSLAPGQGASGYTF
NA,17,NA,TRBJ2-3,TRBV15,TGTGCCACCAGCTGGATCCCCGGGAACTCTAGCACAGATACGCAGTATTTT,CATSWIPGNSSTDTQYF
NA,14,NA,TRBJ1-4,TRBV7-6,TGTGCCAGCAGCTTAGGCGCAACTAATGAAAAACTGTTTTTT,CASSLGATNEKLFF
NA,18,TRBD2,TRBJ2-2,TRBV7-2,TGTGCCAGCAGCTTAGTATTTGTAGCGGGGGGTTCCACCGGGGAGCTGTTTTTT,CASSLVFVAGGSTGELFF
NA,16,TRBD2,TRBJ2-5,TRBV7-7,TGTGCTAGCAGCGCCCGACTAGCGGGGGGACGAGAGACCCAGTACTTC,CASSARLAGGRETQYF
NA,17,NA,TRBJ2-1,TRBV19,TGTGCCAGTAGTATACGGGGTGACTTGAGCTCCTACAATGAGCAGTTCTTC,CASSIRGDLSSYNEQFF